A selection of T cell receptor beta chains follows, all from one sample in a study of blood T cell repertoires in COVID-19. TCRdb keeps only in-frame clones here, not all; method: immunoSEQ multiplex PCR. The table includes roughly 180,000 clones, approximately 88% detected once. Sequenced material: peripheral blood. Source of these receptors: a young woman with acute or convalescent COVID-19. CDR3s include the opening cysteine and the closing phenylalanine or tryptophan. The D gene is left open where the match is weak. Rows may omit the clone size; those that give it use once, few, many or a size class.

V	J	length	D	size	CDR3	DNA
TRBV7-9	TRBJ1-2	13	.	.	CASQVGTNYGYTF	TGTGCCAGCCAGGTCGGAACTAACTATGGCTACACCTTC
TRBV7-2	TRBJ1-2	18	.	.	CASSRPGTNAATNYGYTF	TGTGCCAGCAGCCGCCCCGGGACAAACGCCGCCACCAACTATGGCTACACCTTC
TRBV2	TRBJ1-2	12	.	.	CASSGYMTGYTF	TGTGCCAGCAGTGGATATATGACAGGCTACACCTTC
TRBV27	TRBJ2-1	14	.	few	CASSYNTGNNEQFF	TGTGCCAGCAGTTACAATACAGGGAACAATGAGCAGTTCTTC
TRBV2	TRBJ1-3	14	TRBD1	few	CASSVFGQGGTIYF	TGTGCCAGCAGTGTTTTCGGACAGGGTGGCACCATATATTTT
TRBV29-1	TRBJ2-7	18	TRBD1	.	CSAYARDRGAGGHHEQYF	TGCAGCGCTTACGCACGGGACAGGGGGGCGGGGGGACATCACGAGCAGTACTTC
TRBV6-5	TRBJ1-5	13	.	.	CATAEGLNQPQHF	TGTGCCACCGCGGAGGGCCTCAATCAGCCCCAGCATTTT
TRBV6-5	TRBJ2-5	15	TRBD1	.	CASNPTGPTRETQYF	TGTGCCAGCAACCCGACAGGGCCTACGCGAGAGACCCAGTACTTC
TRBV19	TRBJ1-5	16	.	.	CASTPNTGVYNQPQHF	TGTGCCAGCACTCCAAACACAGGAGTCTATAATCAGCCCCAGCATTTT
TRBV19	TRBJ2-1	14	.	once	CASSITSSYNEQFF	TGTGCCAGTAGTATTACTAGCTCCTACAATGAGCAGTTCTTC
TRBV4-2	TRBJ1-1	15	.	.	CASSQVKEQNTEAFF	TGTGCCAGCAGCCAAGTAAAGGAGCAGAACACTGAAGCTTTCTTT
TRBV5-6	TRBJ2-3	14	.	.	CASSLDGPTDTQYF	TGTGCCAGCAGCTTGGATGGGCCGACAGATACGCAGTATTTT
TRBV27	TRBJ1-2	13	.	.	CASSRWGPEGYTF	TGTGCCAGCAGTCGTTGGGGGCCGGAGGGCTACACCTTC
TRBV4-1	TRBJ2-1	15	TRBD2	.	CASSQDQGLSNEQFF	TGCGCCAGCAGCCAAGATCAGGGACTATCCAATGAGCAGTTCTTC
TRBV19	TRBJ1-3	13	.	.	CATTISSGNTIYF	TGTGCGACAACGATAAGCTCTGGAAACACCATATATTTT
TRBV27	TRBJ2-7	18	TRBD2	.	CASSLSPPLAGGPYEQYF	TGTGCCAGCAGTTTATCTCCTCCGTTAGCGGGAGGGCCCTACGAGCAGTACTTC
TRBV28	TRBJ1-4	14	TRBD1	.	CASSTTGGAGGMFF	TGTGCCAGCAGCACCACAGGGGGCGCGGGGGGGATGTTTTTT
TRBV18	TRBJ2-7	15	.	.	CASSPRTGEVYEQYF	TGTGCCAGCTCACCCCGGACTGGGGAAGTCTACGAGCAGTACTTC
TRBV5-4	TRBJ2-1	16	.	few	CASSLTSGGSYNEQFF	TGTGCCAGCAGCCTAACCAGCGGAGGCTCCTACAATGAGCAGTTCTTC
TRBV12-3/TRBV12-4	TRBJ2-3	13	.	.	CASSSLFPDTQYF	TGTGCCAGCAGTTCCCTCTTCCCGGATACGCAGTATTTT
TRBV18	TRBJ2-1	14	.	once	CASSSAFSYNEQFF	TGTGCCAGCTCGTCTGCGTTCTCCTACAATGAGCAGTTCTTC
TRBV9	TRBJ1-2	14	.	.	CASSGRELNYGYTF	TGTGCCAGCAGCGGTCGGGAGCTTAACTATGGCTACACCTTC
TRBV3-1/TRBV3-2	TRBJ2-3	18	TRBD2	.	CASSGLAGGIKGTDTQYF	TGTGCCAGCAGCGGGCTAGCGGGAGGAATAAAAGGGACAGATACGCAGTATTTT
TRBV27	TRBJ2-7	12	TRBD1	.	CALQGAEYEQYF	TGTGCCCTGCAGGGGGCCGAATACGAGCAGTACTTC
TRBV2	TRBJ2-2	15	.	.	CASSEKRGNTGELFF	TGTGCCAGCAGTGAAAAACGGGGAAACACCGGGGAGCTGTTTTTT
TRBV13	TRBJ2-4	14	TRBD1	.	CASSTRTGQNIQYF	TGTGCCAGCAGCACCCGGACAGGGCAAAACATTCAGTACTTC
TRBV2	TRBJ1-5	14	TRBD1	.	CASSEQGARQPQHF	TGTGCCAGCAGTGAACAGGGGGCGAGGCAGCCCCAGCATTTT
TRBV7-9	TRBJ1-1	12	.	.	CASSPDSLAAFF	TGTGCCAGCAGCCCGGACTCCCTCGCGGCTTTCTTT
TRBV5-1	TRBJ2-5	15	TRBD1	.	CASSPQGGDAETQYF	TGCGCCAGCAGCCCACAGGGGGGTGACGCAGAGACCCAGTACTTC
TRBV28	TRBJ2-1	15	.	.	CASSFRGSHNDEQFF	TGTGCCAGCAGTTTTCGGGGGTCCCACAATGATGAGCAGTTCTTC
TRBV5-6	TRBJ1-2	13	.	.	CASSLSQVQGYTF	TGTGCCAGCAGCTTGTCACAGGTGCAGGGCTACACCTTC
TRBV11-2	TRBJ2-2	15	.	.	CASSLDSLDTGELFF	TGTGCCAGCAGCTTGGACAGTCTCGACACCGGGGAGCTGTTTTTT
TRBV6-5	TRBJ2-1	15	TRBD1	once	CASSWPGQGYNEQFF	TGTGCCAGCAGCTGGCCGGGACAGGGCTACAATGAGCAGTTCTTC